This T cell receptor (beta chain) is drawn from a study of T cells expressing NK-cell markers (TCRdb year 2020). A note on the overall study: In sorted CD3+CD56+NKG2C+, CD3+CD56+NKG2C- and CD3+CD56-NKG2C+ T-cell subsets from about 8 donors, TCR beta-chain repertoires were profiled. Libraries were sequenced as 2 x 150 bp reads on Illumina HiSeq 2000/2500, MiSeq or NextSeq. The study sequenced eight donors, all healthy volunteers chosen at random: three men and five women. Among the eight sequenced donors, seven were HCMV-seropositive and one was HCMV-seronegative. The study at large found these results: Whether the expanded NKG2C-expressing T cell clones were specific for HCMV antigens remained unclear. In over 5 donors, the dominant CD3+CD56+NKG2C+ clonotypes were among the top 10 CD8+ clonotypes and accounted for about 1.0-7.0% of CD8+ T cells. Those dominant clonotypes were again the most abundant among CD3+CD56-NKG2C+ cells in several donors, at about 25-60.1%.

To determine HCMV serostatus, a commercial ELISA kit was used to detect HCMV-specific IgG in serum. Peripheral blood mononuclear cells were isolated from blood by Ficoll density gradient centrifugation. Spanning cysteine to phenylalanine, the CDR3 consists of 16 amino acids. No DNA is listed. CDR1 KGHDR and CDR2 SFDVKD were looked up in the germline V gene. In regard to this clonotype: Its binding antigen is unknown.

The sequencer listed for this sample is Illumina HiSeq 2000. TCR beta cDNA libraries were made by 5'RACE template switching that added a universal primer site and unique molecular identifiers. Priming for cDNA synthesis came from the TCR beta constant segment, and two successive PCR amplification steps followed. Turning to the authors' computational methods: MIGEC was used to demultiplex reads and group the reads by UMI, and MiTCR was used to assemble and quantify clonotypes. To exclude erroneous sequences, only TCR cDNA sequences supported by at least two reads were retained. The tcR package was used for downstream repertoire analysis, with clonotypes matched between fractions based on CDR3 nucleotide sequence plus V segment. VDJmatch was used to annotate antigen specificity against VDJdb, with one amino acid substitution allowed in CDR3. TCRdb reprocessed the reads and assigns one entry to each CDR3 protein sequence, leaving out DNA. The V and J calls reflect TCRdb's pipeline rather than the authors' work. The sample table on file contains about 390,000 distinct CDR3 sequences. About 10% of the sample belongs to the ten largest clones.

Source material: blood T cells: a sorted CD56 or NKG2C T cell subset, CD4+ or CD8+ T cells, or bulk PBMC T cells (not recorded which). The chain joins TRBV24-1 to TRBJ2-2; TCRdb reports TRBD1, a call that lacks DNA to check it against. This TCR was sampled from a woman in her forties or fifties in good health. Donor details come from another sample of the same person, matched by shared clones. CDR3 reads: CATGQSGTGTTGELFF.